These 14 T cell receptor beta chains originate from one sample sequenced in a study of cytomegalovirus exposure and HLA in healthy donors. The PCR had 60 Vbeta and 13 Jbeta primers. The assay was immunoSEQ multiplex PCR, and TCRdb's table has in-frame clones only and misses some. Found here are 30,000 to 35,000 clones; the top ten clones hold under 2%. The sequenced sample consisted of PBMCs. The receptors shown here come from a woman between 40 and 55 years old in good health and CMV-seropositive.

The chain links TRBV27 to TRBJ2-1; 11 bases align to TRBD2. Germline CDR1 MNHEY, CDR2 SMNVEV (reference sequence). This CDR3 region has 14 residues. V dropped 6 bases and J dropped 6; count of bases not matched to a gene: 4. CDR3 nucleotides: TGTGCCAGCAGGGTAGCGGGAGGGTTCAATGAGCAGTTCTTC. This gives the protein CASRVAGGFNEQFF.

The J gene is TRBJ2-1, the V gene TRBV27; D is perhaps TRBD2 (5 bases). Between the trimmed V and J ends, which lost 3 bases and 7 bases, there was a span of 16 bases. The germline V gene has CDR1 MNHEY and CDR2 SMNVEV (reference sequence). The CDR3 runs 15 residues. CDR3 in DNA: TGTGCCAGCAGTTTGGGCACTACTCTAGCTAATGAGCAGTTCTTC. Encoded protein: CASSLGTTLANEQFF.

This chain joins TRBV5-1 and TRBJ2-2; TRBD1 might be the D (6 bases). This CDR3 is built from 16 residues. Germline CDR1 SGHRS, CDR2 YFSETQ. V was shortened by 6 bases and J by 3 bases, with 18 bases between the two germline ends. DNA of the CDR3: TGCGCCAGCAAGATTTTCGTACAGGGAGACACCGGGGAGCTGTTTTTT. This encodes CASKIFVQGDTGELFF.

The chain links TRBV5-1 to TRBJ1-6, with TRBD1 matching over 7 bases. Unmatched junction bases numbered 11, after V lost 4 bases and J lost 10 bases. This CDR3 contains 15 residues. Germline CDR1 is SGHRS and CDR2 is YFSETQ. The CDR3 DNA follows: TGCGCCAGCAGCATCGGGACAGCGCTTGAATCACCCCTCCACTTT. Its protein product is CASSIGTALESPLHF.

The chain couples TRBV28 to TRBJ2-5; 12 bases agree with TRBD2. V shed 3 bases and J 4 bases; nucleotides not matched to a gene: 3. There are 15 residues in the CDR3. Germline V gene data show CDR1 as MDHEN and CDR2 as SYDVKM. The CDR3 nucleotides read TGTGCCAGCAGTTTTTCTAGCGGGGGGGGAGAGACCCAGTACTTC. It specifies CASSFSSGGGETQYF.

This chain joins TRBV4-1 and TRBJ1-2, with TRBD1 matching over 11 bases. The germline V gene encodes CDR1 MGHRA and CDR2 YSYEKL. This CDR3 comprises 14 residues. Unmatched junction bases numbered 6, after V lost 4 bases and J lost 8 bases. The CDR3 loop is CASSPGQGARGYTF. CDR3 sequence (DNA): TGCGCCAGCAGCCCAGGACAGGGGGCGCGAGGCTACACCTTC.

CDR3: CASSSLTGPNYGYTF. Here the CDR3 DNA reads TGTGCCAGCAGTTCTCTTACAGGGCCGAACTATGGCTACACCTTC. The V and J genes are TRBV28 and TRBJ1-2; D might be TRBD1 (6 bases). The germline V gene has CDR1 MDHEN and CDR2 SYDVKM. V was cut by 4 bases and J by 2 bases, with 14 bases left in between. The CDR3 extends over 15 amino acids.

The chain couples TRBV5-1 to TRBJ2-5, with D unclear. Germline V gene lookup returns CDR1 SGHRS and CDR2 YFSETQ. The CDR3 is made up of 14 amino acids. Trimming left V 1 base short and J 4 bases short, with 11 bases between. CDR3 bases: TGCGCCAGCAGCTTGAATCAGGCGCGAGAGACCCAGTACTTC. This codes for CASSLNQARETQYF.

This chain connects TRBV5-4 to TRBJ1-1; 11 bases agree with TRBD1. Germline CDR1 is SGHNT and CDR2 is YYREEE (reference sequence). The CDR3 is made up of 16 amino acids. The V and J ends lost 4 bases and 7 bases, in that order; junction bases with no gene match: 12. In DNA form, the CDR3 reads TGTGCCAGCAGCCTAGGACAGGGGGCCTGGTTGGGTGAAGCTTTCTTT. This translates into CASSLGQGAWLGEAFF.

The gene calls are TRBV2 and TRBJ2-7; 8 nucleotides line up with TRBD1. This CDR3 is built from 15 residues. V gave up 3 bases and J gave up 4 bases; unmatched junction bases: 8. From germline, CDR1 is SNHLY and CDR2 FYNNEI. CDR3 coding DNA: TGTGCCAGCAGTGACCAGCAGGGGGCCGTTTACGAGCAGTACTTC. Amino acid sequence: CASSDQQGAVYEQYF.

V usage is TRBV4-1 and J usage is TRBJ1-2, with D uncertain. Germline V gives CDR1 MGHRA, CDR2 YSYEKL. CDR3 length equals 15 residues. V was cut by 3 bases and J by 4 bases, with 15 bases left in between. In DNA, the CDR3 is TGCGCCAGCAGCCAGTTAACAGCGGGCGCCTATGGCTACACCTTC. This gives the protein CASSQLTAGAYGYTF.

In DNA form, the CDR3 reads TGTGCCAGCAGCATGGGAACAGGGGGCTACAATGAGCAGTTCTTC. It translates to CASSMGTGGYNEQFF. This chain connects TRBV7-2 to TRBJ2-1, with TRBD1 matching 8 bases. Germline CDR1 reads SGHTA; CDR2 reads FQGNSA. The CDR3 is 15 amino acids. V lost 5 bases to trimming and J lost 3 bases; unmatched junction nucleotides: 6.

The V gene is TRBV19, the J gene TRBJ2-1; the match to TRBD2 covers 16 bases. Germline lookup yields CDR1 LNHDA and CDR2 SQIVND (reference sequence). The CDR3 runs to 14 residues. V lost 10 bases and J lost 9; bases outside the gene matches: 6. CDR3 bases: TGTGCCACTTGGGGACTAGCGGGAGGGACTGAGCAGTTCTTC. Residues: CATWGLAGGTEQFF.

In DNA, the CDR3 is TGTGCCAGCAGAATGGGACAGGGATCCTACGAGCAGTACTTC. Translating it yields CASRMGQGSYEQYF. This chain connects TRBV6-5 to TRBJ2-7; TRBD1 matches 9 bases. The CDR3 extends over 14 amino acids. The germline CDR1 and CDR2 sequences are MNHEY and SVGAGI. V lost 6 bases to trimming and J lost 1 base; unmatched junction nucleotides: 4.